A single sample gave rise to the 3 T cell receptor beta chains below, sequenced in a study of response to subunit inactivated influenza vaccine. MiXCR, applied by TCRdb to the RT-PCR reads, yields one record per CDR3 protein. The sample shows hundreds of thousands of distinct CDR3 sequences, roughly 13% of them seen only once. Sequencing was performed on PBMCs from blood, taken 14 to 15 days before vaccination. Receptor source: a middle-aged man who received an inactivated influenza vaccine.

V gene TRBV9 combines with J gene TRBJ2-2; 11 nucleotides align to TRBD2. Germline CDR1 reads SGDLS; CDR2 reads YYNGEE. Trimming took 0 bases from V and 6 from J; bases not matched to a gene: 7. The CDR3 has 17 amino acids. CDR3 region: CASSVERLAGGSGELFF. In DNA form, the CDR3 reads TGTGCCAGCAGCGTAGAGAGGCTAGCGGGGGGTTCCGGGGAGCTGTTTTTT.

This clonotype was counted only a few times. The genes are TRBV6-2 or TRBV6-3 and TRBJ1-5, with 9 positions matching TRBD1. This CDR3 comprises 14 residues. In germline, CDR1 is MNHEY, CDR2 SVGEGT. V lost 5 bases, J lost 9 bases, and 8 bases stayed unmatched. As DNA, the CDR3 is TGTGCCAGCAGTGGATCTACAGGGGGCATGCCCCAGCATTTT. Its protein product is CASSGSTGGMPQHF.

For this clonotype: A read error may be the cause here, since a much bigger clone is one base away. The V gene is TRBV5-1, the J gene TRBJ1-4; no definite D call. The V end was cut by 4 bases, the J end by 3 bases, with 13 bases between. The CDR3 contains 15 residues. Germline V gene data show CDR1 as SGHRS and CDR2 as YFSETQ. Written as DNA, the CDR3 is TGCGCCAGCAGCCCGAAGCCTGCATCTAATGAAAAACTGTTTTTT. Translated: CASSPKPASNEKLFF.